These 14 T cell receptor beta chains originate from one sample sequenced in a study of Graves' ophthalmopathy and Graves' hyperthyroidism. Scientists amplified the TCR beta CDR3 regions from RNA transcripts. First-round RT-PCR with HTBI primers preceded a second-round multiplex PCR. TCRdb ran MiXCR on the multiplex PCR reads and lists one entry per CDR3 protein. The sample records about 400,000 distinct CDR3 sequences, 20% to 25% being singletons. Sequenced material: peripheral blood. These receptors were collected from a woman younger than 30 with stable Graves' hyperthyroidism.

The V gene is TRBV28, the J gene TRBJ1-1; a possible D gene is TRBD1 (5 bases). Germline CDR1 reads MDHEN; CDR2 reads SYDVKM. The V and J ends lost 2 bases and 11 bases respectively, with 18 bases between them. This CDR3 comprises 14 residues. This chain's CDR3 is CASSLPQAVPGAFF. For the CDR3, the DNA is TGTGCCAGCAGTTTACCACAGGCCGTACCCGGGGCTTTCTTT.

This clonotype was found many times. The J gene is TRBJ2-7, the V gene TRBV28, with D perhaps TRBD2 (5 bases). Trimming cost V 3 bases and J 6 bases, with 12 bases left between them. Germline-derived CDR1 and CDR2 are MDHEN and SYDVKM. The CDR3 runs 13 residues. The CDR3 here is CASSLRVMIEQYF. The CDR3 coding sequence is TGTGCCAGCAGTTTGCGGGTGATGATCGAGCAGTACTTC. The full variable domain, completed using reference TRBV28 and TRBJ2-7, is DVKVTQSSRYLVKRTGEKVFLECVQDMDHENMFWYRQDPGLGLRLIYFSYDVKMKEKGDIPEGYSVSREKKERFSLILESASTNQTSMYLCASSLRVMIEQYFGPGTRLTVT.

This clonotype was detected many times. The V call is TRBV6-5, the J call TRBJ2-7; TRBD2 is a possible D gene (6 bases). Trimming cost V 6 bases and J 0 bases, with 15 bases left between them. The CDR3 consists of 15 residues. Germline V gene data show CDR1 as MNHEY and CDR2 as SVGAGI. The CDR3 bases are TGTGCCAGCAGACCTCGGGAGAAGGGCTCCTACGAGCAGTACTTC. Its translation: CASRPREKGSYEQYF.

This clonotype occurred many times. In nucleotides, the CDR3 is TGTGCCAGCAGCCCAGAGAACACTGAAGCTTTCTTT. This sequence encodes CASSPENTEAFF. This sequence joins TRBV12-3 or TRBV12-4 and TRBJ1-1; D unclear. CDR3 length equals 12 residues. V was clipped by 6 bases and J by 1 base, with 6 bases between them.

This clonotype was seen repeatedly, ten times or more. The genes are TRBV6-2 or TRBV6-3 and TRBJ2-1; D unresolved. V lost 7 bases to trimming and J lost 9 bases, with 19 bases between them. The CDR3 extends over 14 amino acids. Germline CDR1 MNHEY, CDR2 SVGEGT. The CDR3 DNA is TGTGCCAGCACCAACTCGGCTGAGCTGGGTGAGCAGTTCTTC. It is translated as CASTNSAELGEQFF.

The V call is TRBV25-1, the J call TRBJ2-7; maybe TRBD1 (5 bases). The germline CDR1 and CDR2 sequences are MGHDK and SYGVNS. The CDR3 covers 15 residues. Trimming took 2 bases from V and 1 from J, leaving 12 bases between them. The CDR3 bases are TGTGCCAGCAGTGAAAAACGACAGAATTCCTACGAGCAGTACTTC. Protein product: CASSEKRQNSYEQYF.

This clonotype showed up many times. The chain couples TRBV28 to TRBJ2-7; TRBD1 might be the D (6 bases). Per the germline V gene, CDR1 is MDHEN and CDR2 is SYDVKM. V lost 6 bases and J 2 bases, leaving 8 bases between the germline ends. The CDR3 spans 12 residues. This CDR3 is CASRGAPYEQYF. The CDR3 nucleotides read TGTGCCAGCAGGGGGGCGCCCTACGAGCAGTACTTC.

This clonotype was counted a few times. V usage is TRBV6-1 and J usage is TRBJ1-2; 7 bases map to TRBD1. The CDR3 has 13 residues. Germline V CDR1 and CDR2: MNHNS, SASEGT. V was pared by 6 bases and J by 3 bases, with 4 bases of the junction left unmatched. The CDR3 spells CASRGQDYYGYTF. In DNA, the CDR3 is TGTGCCAGCAGAGGACAGGATTACTATGGCTACACCTTC.

Ten or more counts support this clonotype. V usage is TRBV20-1 and J usage is TRBJ1-1; D remains unclear. Germline CDR1 is DFQATT and CDR2 is SNEGSKA (reference sequence). The CDR3 runs to 12 residues. The CDR3 sequence is CRGGLRDTEAFF. DNA of the CDR3: TGCAGGGGTGGACTCCGGGACACTGAAGCTTTCTTT.

This clonotype was counted ten times or more. This chain links TRBV2 with TRBJ2-5, with D possibly being TRBD1 (5 bases). V lost 1 base and J lost 2, with 8 bases in between. CDR3 length: 14 amino acids. CDR1 and CDR2 (germline): SNHLY, FYNNEI. As DNA, the CDR3 is TGTGCCAGCAGTGAAGAAGGGGTACAAGAGACCCAGTACTTC. Its translation: CASSEEGVQETQYF. Full variable domain (rest looked up from reference TRBV2 and TRBJ2-5): EPEVTQTPSHQVTQMGQEVILRCVPISNHLYFYWYRQILGQKVEFLVSFYNNEISEKSEIFDDQFSVERPDGSNFTLKIRSTKLEDSAMYFCASSEEGVQETQYFGPGTRLLVL.

This clonotype was picked up many times. The J gene is TRBJ2-5, the V gene TRBV11-2, with TRBD2 identical over 11 bases. Germline values: CDR1 SGHAT, CDR2 FQNNGV. The CDR3 contains 15 residues. With 6 bases clipped from V and 0 bases from J, the junction kept 3 bases outside the gene matches. The CDR3 region is CASSQGLADQETQYF. The CDR3 DNA follows: TGTGCCAGCAGTCAGGGACTAGCGGACCAAGAGACCCAGTACTTC.

This clonotype has more than one count but fewer than ten. The chain joins TRBV12-3 or TRBV12-4 to TRBJ2-2; 12 positions match TRBD2. V lost 5 bases and J lost 0; bases outside the gene matches: 13. CDR3 length: 20 amino acids. The DNA of the CDR3 is TGTGCCAGCAGTCCATCCTCGGCTAGCGGGAGGGCGGCGAACACCGGGGAGCTGTTTTTT. This translates into CASSPSSASGRAANTGELFF.

V is TRBV20-1 and J is TRBJ2-7; 7 positions agree with TRBD1. The CDR3 consists of 13 residues. CDR1 is DFQATT and CDR2 is SNEGSKA in the germline V gene (reference sequence). Trimming cost V 6 bases and J 7 bases; bases outside gene matches: 12. The CDR3 region has the DNA TGCAGTGCAATGGACAGGACTTCGTGGGAGCAGTACTTC. Protein sequence: CSAMDRTSWEQYF.

This clonotype was seen ten or more times. The chain employs TRBV19 and TRBJ2-6; D remains unclear. The germline V gene encodes CDR1 LNHDA and CDR2 SQIVND (reference sequence). The CDR3 loop spans 15 amino acids. The V and J ends lost 3 bases and 0 bases respectively, with 6 bases between them. The DNA for the CDR3 is TGTGCCAGTAGTATCACGTACTCTGGGGCCAACGTCCTGACTTTC. It codes for CASSITYSGANVLTF.